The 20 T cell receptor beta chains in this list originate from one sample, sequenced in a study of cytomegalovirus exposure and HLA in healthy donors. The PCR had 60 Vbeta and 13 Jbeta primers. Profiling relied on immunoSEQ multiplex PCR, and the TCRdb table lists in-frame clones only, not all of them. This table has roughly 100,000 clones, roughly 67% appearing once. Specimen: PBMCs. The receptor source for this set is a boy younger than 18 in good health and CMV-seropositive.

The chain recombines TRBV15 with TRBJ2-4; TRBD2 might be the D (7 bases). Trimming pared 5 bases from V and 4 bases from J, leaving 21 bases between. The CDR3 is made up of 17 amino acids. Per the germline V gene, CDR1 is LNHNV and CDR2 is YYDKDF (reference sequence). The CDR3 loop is CATSGLPGGALKNIQYF. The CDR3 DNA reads TGTGCCACCAGCGGACTGCCTGGGGGGGCGTTGAAAAACATTCAGTACTTC. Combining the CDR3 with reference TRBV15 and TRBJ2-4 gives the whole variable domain DAMVIQNPRYQVTQFGKPVTLSCSQTLNHNVMYWYQQKSSQAPKLLFHYYDKDFNNEADTPDNFQSRRPNTSFCFLDIRSPGLGDTAMYLCATSGLPGGALKNIQYFGAGTRLSVL.

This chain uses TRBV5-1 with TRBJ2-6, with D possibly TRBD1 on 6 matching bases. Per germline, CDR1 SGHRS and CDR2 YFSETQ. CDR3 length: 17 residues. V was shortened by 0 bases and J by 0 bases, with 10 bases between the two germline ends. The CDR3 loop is CASSLVQGRSGANVLTF. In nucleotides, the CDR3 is TGCGCCAGCAGCTTGGTGCAGGGGCGCTCTGGGGCCAACGTCCTGACTTTC. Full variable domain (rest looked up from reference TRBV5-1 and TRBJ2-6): KAGVTQTPRYLIKTRGQQVTLSCSPISGHRSVSWYQQTPGQGLQFLFEYFSETQRNKGNFPGRFSGRQFSNSRSEMNVSTLELGDSALYLCASSLVQGRSGANVLTFGAGSRLTVL.

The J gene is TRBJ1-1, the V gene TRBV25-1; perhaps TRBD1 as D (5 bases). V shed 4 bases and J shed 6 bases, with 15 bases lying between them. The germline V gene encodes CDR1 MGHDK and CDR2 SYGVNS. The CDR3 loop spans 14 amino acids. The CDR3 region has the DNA TGTGCCAGCAGTGTTCAGGGTAGATCCTCTGAAGCTTTCTTT. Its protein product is CASSVQGRSSEAFF.

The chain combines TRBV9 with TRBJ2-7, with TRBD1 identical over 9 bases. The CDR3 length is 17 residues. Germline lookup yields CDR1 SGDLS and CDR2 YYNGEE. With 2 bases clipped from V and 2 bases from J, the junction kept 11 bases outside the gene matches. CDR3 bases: TGTGCCAGCAGCGTGGGGACAGGGTACCCCCCCACCTACGAGCAGTACTTC. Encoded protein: CASSVGTGYPPTYEQYF.

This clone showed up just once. CDR3 sequence reads: CASSESPGNQPQHF. DNA of the CDR3: TGTGCCAGCAGTGAATCCCCAGGCAATCAGCCCCAGCATTTT. This rearrangement joins TRBV25-1 to TRBJ1-5; D ambiguous. The CDR3 runs 14 residues. Trimming removed 1 base from V and 2 bases from J, with 6 bases in between. Germline V lookup: CDR1 MGHDK, CDR2 SYGVNS. Together with reference TRBV25-1 and TRBJ1-5, the CDR3 gives the full variable domain: EADIYQTPRYLVIGTGKKITLECSQTMGHDKMYWYQQDPGMELHLIHYSYGVNSTEKGDLSSESTVSRIRTEHFPLTLESARPSHTSQYLCASSESPGNQPQHFGDGTRLSIL.

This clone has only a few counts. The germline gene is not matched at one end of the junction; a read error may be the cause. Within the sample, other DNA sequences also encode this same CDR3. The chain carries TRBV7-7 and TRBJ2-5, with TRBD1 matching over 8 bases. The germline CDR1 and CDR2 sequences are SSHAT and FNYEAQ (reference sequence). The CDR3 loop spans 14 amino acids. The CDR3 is CASSFGQGGETQYF. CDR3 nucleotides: TGTGCTAGCAGCTTCGGACAGGGAGGAGAGACCCAGTACTTC.

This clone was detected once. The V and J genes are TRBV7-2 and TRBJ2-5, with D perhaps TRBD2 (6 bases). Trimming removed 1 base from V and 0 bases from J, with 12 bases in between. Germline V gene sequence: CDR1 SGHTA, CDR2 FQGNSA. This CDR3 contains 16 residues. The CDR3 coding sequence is TGTGCCAGCAGCTTAGTCACGGGACTTTACCAAGAGACCCAGTACTTC. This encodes CASSLVTGLYQETQYF.

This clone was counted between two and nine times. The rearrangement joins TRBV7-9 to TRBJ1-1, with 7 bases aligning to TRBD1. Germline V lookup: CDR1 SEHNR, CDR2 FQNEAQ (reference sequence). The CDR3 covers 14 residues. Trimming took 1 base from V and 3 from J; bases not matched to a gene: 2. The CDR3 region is CASSLGQGDTEAFF. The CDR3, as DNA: TGTGCCAGCAGCTTAGGACAGGGTGACACTGAAGCTTTCTTT.

CDR3 DNA sequence: TGCGCCAGCAGCTATCCGACAGGTTACGAGCAGTACTTC. It codes for CASSYPTGYEQYF. This chain uses TRBV5-1 with TRBJ2-7; TRBD1 might be the D (6 bases). The CDR3 consists of 13 residues. Trimming pared 3 bases from V and 4 bases from J, leaving 11 bases between. Germline values: CDR1 SGHRS, CDR2 YFSETQ.

The CDR3 here is CASLSPSFGGQVDEQFF. DNA of the CDR3: TGTGCCAGCTTATCCCCCTCCTTCGGGGGGCAGGTGGATGAGCAGTTCTTC. The chain combines TRBV28 with TRBJ2-1; a weak D match, TRBD2 (7 bases). CDR1 and CDR2 from the germline V gene are MDHEN and SYDVKM. Deletions cut 8 bases from V and 8 bases from J, with 28 bases between. The CDR3 is made up of 17 amino acids.

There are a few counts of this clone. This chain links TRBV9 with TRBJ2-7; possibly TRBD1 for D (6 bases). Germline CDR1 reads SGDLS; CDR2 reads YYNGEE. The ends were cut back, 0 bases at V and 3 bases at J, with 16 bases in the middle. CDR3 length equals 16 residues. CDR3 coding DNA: TGTGCCAGCAGCGTAGGGGACGACAGGAAGTACTACGAGCAGTACTTC. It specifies CASSVGDDRKYYEQYF.

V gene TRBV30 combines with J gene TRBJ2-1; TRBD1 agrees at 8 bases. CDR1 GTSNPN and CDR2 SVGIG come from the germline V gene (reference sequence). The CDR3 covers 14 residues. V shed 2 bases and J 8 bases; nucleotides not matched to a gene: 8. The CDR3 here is CAWSPGQVHDEQFF. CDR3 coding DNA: TGTGCCTGGAGTCCGGGACAGGTACATGATGAGCAGTTCTTC.

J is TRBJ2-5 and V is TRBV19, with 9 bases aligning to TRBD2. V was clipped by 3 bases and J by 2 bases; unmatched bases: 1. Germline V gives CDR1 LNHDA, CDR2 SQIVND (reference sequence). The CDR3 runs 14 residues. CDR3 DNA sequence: TGTGCCAGTAGTATGACTAGCGGACAAGAGACCCAGTACTTC. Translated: CASSMTSGQETQYF.

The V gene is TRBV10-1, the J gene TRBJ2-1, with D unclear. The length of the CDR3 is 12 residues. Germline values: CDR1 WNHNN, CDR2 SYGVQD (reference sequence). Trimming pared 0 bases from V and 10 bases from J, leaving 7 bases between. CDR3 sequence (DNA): TGCGCCAGCAGTGAGTCTGGCAGGGAGCAGTTCTTC. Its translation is CASSESGREQFF.

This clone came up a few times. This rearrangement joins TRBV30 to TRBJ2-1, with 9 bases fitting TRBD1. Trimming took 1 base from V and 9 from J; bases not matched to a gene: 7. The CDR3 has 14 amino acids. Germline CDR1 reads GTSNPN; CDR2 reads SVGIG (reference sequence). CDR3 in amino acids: CAWSADRGFSEQFF. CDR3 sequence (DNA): TGTGCCTGGAGTGCCGACAGGGGGTTTAGTGAGCAGTTCTTC.

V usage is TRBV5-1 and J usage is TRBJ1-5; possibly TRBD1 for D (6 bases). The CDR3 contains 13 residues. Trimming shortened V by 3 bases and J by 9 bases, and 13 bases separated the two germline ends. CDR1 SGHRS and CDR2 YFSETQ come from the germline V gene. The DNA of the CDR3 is TGCGCCAGCAGCTCAAGTACAGGGCGGCCCCAGCATTTT. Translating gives CASSSSTGRPQHF.

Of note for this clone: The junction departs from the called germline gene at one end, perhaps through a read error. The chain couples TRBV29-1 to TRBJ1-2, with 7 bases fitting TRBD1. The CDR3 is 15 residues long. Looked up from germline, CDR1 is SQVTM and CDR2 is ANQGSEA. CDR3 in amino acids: CSVPNRDRSDYGYPF. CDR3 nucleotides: TGCAGCGTTCCAAACCGGGACAGATCCGACTATGGCTACCCCTTC.

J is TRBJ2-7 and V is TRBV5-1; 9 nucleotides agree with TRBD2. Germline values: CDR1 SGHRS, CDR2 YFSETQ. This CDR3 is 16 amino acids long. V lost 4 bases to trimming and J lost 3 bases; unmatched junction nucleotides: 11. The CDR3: CASSIVSGTSNYEQYF. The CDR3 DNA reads TGCGCCAGCAGCATAGTATCCGGGACTAGCAACTACGAGCAGTACTTC.

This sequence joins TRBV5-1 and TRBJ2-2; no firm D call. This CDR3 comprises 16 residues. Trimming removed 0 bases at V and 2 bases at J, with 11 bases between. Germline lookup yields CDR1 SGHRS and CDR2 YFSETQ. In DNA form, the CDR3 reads TGCGCCAGCAGCTTGGCCCTTGCGGCAAACACCGGGGAGCTGTTTTTT. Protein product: CASSLALAANTGELFF.

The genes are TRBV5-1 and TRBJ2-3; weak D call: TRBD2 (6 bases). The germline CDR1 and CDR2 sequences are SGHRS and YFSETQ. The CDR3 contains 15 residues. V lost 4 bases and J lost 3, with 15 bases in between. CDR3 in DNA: TGCGCCAGCAGCCTGACGGCTAGCGTTACAGATACGCAGTATTTT. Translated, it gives CASSLTASVTDTQYF. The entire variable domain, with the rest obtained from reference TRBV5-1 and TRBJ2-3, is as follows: KAGVTQTPRYLIKTRGQQVTLSCSPISGHRSVSWYQQTPGQGLQFLFEYFSETQRNKGNFPGRFSGRQFSNSRSEMNVSTLELGDSALYLCASSLTASVTDTQYFGPGTRLTVL.